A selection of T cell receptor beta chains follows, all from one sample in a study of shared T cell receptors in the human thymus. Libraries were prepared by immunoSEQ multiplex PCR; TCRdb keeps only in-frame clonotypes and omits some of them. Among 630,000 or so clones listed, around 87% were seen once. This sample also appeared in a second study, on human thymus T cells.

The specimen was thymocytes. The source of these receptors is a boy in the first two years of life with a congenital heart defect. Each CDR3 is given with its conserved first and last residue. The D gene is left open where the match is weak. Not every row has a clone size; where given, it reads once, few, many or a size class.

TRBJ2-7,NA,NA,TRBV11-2,TGTGCCAGCAGCTTCCGAGGGCCCTACGAGCAGTACTTC,CASSFRGPYEQYF
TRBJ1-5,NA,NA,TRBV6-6,TGTGCTTCGTGCCCGGGGGGAGAGGATCAGCCCCAGCATTTT,CASCPGGEDQPQHF
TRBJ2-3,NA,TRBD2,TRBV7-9,TGTGCCAGCAGCCCACAAGGCGGGAGCAACCCAGATACGCAGTATTTT,CASSPQGGSNPDTQYF
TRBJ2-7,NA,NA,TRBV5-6,TGTGCCAGCAGCTTGTTGAGCTACGAGCAGTACTTC,CASSLLSYEQYF
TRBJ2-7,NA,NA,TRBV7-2,TGTGCCAGCAGCTCAAACAGCCTTTCCTACGAGCAGTACTTC,CASSSNSLSYEQYF
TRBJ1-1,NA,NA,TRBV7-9,TGTGCCAGCAGCCAATCACAGGGCCGGGACACTGAAGCTTTCTTT,CASSQSQGRDTEAFF
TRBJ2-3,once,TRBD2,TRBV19,TGTGCCAGTAGTGCGCAGGCGAGGACTAGCGGGACTAGCACAGATACGCAGTATTTT,CASSAQARTSGTSTDTQYF
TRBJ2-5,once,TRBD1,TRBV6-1,TGTGCCAGCAGTGGACAGGGATGGGAAGAGACCCAGTACTTC,CASSGQGWEETQYF
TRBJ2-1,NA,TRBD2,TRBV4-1,TGCGCCAGCAGCCAAGATTCCCCCAACGGAACTAGCGGGGGGCTCTTATACAATGAGCAGTTCTTC,CASSQDSPNGTSGGLLYNEQFF
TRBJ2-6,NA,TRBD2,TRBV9,TGTGCCAGCAGCGAGGGGACTAGCGGGATATTAAGCTCTGGGGCCAACGTCCTGACTTTC,CASSEGTSGILSSGANVLTF
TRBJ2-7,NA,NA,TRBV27,TGTGCCAGCAGTTTTACCCTGACAGGTAGCTCCTACGAGCAGTACTTC,CASSFTLTGSSYEQYF
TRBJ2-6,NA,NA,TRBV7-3,TGTGCCAGCAGCCACCGTCCCCAGAACATCTCTGGGGCCAACGTCCTGACTTTC,CASSHRPQNISGANVLTF
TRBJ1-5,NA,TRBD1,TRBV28,TGTGCCAGCACCCCCTTAACAGGGGCCTACAATCAGCCCCAGCATTTT,CASTPLTGAYNQPQHF
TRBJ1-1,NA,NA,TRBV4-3,TGCGCCAGCAGCCAACTTCCAGGTATTACTGAAGCTTTCTTT,CASSQLPGITEAFF
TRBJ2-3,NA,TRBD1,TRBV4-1,TGCGCCAGCAGCCAAGACGTCTTTGCCGGGACAGGGCCCGATACGCAGTATTTT,CASSQDVFAGTGPDTQYF
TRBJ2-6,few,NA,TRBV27,TGTGCCAGCAGTTTTACCGGGAGATACTCTGGGGCCAACGTCCTGACTTTC,CASSFTGRYSGANVLTF
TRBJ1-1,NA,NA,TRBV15,TGTGCCACCAGCCCCAGGGTCACTGAAGCTTTCTTT,CATSPRVTEAFF